The text below deals with one TCR beta chain. In the authors' workflow: Nucleated cell number was recorded as an estimate derived from reference gene primer amplification. Profiled with immunoSEQ multiplex PCR; TCRdb holds only in-frame clones, not every one. Clonal size and the V and J genes are those of that table, whereas D and trimming came from the DNA. The sample consists of some 100,000 clones, about three quarters of them appearing once. The record originates from a study of blood T cell repertoires in COVID-19. Study overall: Researchers got acute and convalescent COVID-19 samples from the United States, Italy and Spain. Nucleic acid was either cDNA or gDNA, and it came from T cells, B-cell-depleted T cells, or PBMCs.

The CDR3 is 14 residues long. CDR1 SGHRS and CDR2 YFSETQ come from the germline V gene. V shed 1 base and J shed 4 bases, with 9 bases lying between them. The gene calls are TRBV5-1 and TRBJ2-4; possibly TRBD1 for D (5 bases). Sequencing used peripheral blood. This receptor was obtained from a man between 65 and 79 years old with acute or convalescent COVID-19. The CDR3: CASSLTGDKNIQYF. The CDR3 coding sequence is TGCGCCAGCAGCTTGACAGGCGATAAAAACATTCAGTACTTC.